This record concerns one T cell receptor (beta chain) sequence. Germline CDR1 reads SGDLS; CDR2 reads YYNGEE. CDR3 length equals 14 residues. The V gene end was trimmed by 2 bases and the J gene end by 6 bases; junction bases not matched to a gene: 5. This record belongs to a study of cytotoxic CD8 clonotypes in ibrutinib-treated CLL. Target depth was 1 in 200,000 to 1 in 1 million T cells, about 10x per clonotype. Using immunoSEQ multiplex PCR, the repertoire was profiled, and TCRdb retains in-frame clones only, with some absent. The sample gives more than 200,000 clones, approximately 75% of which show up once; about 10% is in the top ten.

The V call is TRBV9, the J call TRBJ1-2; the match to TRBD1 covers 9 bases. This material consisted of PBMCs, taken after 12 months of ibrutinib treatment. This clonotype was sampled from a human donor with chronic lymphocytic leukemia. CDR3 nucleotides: TGTGCCAGCAGCGTCCTCGGACAGGGGAATGGCTACACCTTC. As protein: CASSVLGQGNGYTF.